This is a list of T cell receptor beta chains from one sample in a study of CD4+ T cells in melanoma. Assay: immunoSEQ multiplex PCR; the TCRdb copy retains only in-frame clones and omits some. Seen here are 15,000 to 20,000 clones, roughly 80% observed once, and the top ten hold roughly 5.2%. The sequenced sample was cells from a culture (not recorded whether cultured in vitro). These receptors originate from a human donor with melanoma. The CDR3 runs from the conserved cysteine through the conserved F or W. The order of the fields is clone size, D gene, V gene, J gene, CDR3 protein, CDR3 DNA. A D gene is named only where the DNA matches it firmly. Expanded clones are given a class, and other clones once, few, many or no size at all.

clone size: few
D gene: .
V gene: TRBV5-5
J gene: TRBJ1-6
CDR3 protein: CASSPRGGERYNSPLHF
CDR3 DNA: TGTGCCAGCAGCCCTAGGGGCGGGGAGCGCTATAATTCACCCCTCCACTTT

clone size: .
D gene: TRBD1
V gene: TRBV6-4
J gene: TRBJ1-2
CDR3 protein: CASRDRGGYTF
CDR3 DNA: TGTGCCAGCCGGGACAGGGGCGGCTACACCTTC

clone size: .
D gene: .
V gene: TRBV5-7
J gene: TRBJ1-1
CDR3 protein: CASSLVAFF
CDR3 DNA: TGTGCCAGCAGCTTGGTCGCTTTCTTT

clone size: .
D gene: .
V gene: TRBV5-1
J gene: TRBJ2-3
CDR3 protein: CASSLVPDTQYF
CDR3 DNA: TGCGCCAGCAGCTTGGTCCCAGATACGCAGTATTTT

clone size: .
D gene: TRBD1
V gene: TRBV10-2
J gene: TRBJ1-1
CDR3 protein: CASSVTGGTEAFF
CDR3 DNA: TGCGCCAGCAGTGTTACAGGGGGCACTGAAGCTTTCTTT

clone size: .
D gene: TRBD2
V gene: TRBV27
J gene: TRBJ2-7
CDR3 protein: CASSRTRTSGGASSYEQYF
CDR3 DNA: TGTGCCAGCAGTCGGACCCGGACTAGCGGGGGGGCCTCGTCCTACGAGCAGTACTTC

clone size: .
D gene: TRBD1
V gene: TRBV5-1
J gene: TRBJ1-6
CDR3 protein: CASSSRGHPNLSPLHF
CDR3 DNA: TGCGCCAGCAGCTCCAGGGGGCATCCAAATTTGTCACCCCTCCACTTT

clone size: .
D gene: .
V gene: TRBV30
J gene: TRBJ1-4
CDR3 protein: CAWSVGREKLFF
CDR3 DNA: TGTGCCTGGAGTGTCGGCAGGGAAAAACTGTTTTTT

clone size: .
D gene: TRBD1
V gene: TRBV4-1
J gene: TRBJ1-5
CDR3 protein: CASSQASGTEIKFQHF
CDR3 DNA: TGCGCCAGCAGCCAAGCCTCCGGGACAGAAATTAAGTTCCAGCATTTT

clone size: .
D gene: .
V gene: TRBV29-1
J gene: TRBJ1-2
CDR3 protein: CSVVGDDGYTF
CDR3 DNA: TGCAGCGTTGTTGGGGACGATGGCTACACCTTC

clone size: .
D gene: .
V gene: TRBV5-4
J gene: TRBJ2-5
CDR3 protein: CASSLGRAGETQYF
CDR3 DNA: TGTGCCAGCAGCTTGGGTCGGGCCGGGGAGACCCAGTACTTC

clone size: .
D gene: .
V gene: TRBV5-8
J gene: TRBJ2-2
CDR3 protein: CASNRDPGELFF
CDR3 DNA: TGTGCCAGCAATAGGGATCCCGGGGAGCTGTTTTTT

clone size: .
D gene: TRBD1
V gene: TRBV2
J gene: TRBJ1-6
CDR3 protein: CASSEFGQGNSPLHF
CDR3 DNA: TGTGCCAGCAGTGAGTTCGGACAGGGAAATTCACCCCTCCACTTT

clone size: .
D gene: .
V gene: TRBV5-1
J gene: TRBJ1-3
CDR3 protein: CASSLQGAGNTIYF
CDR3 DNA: TGCGCCAGCAGCTTGCAAGGGGCTGGAAACACCATATATTTT

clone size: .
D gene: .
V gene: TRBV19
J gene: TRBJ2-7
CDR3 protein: CASSSKGGRNYEQYF
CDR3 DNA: TGTGCCAGTAGTTCGAAGGGGGGACGAAACTACGAGCAGTACTTC

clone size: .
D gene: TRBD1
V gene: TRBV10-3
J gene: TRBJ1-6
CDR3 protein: CAISGSPGGNSPLHF
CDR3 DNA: TGTGCCATCAGTGGTTCCCCAGGGGGAAATTCACCCCTCCACTTT

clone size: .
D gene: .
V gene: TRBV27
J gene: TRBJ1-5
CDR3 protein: CASNNQGSNQPQHF
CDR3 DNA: TGTGCCAGCAACAATCAGGGTTCCAATCAGCCCCAGCATTTT

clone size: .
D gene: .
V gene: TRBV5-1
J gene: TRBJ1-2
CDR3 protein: CASSLVAGANGYTF
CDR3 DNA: TGCGCCAGCAGCTTGGTTGCAGGGGCTAATGGCTACACCTTC

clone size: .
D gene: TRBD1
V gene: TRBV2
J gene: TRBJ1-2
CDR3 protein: CASMPRGQGAYGYTF
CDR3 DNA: TGTGCCAGCATGCCCAGAGGACAGGGGGCGTACGGCTACACCTTC

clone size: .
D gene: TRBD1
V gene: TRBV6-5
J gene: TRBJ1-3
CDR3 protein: CASSYDRGSPRYF
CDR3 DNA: TGTGCCAGCAGTTACGACAGGGGGTCCCCCCGGTATTTT

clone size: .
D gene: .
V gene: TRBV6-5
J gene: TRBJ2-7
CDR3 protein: CASSSPRTAPYEQYF
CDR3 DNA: TGTGCCAGCAGTTCCCCCAGGACGGCGCCCTACGAGCAGTACTTC

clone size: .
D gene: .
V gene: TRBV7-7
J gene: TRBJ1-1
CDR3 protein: CASSSTVYVENTEAFF
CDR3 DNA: TGTGCTAGCAGCTCGACAGTTTACGTAGAGAACACTGAAGCTTTCTTT

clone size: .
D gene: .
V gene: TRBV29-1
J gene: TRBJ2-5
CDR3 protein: CSVLERKETQYF
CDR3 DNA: TGCAGCGTTCTTGAGCGTAAAGAGACCCAGTACTTC

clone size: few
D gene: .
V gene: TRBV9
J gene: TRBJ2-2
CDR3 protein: CASSVSWAGELFF
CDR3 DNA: TGTGCCAGCAGCGTATCCTGGGCCGGGGAGCTGTTTTTT

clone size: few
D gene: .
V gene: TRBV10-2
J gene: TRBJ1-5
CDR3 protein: CASSESDPSNQPQHF
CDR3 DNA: TGCGCCAGCAGTGAGTCGGACCCTAGCAATCAGCCCCAGCATTTT

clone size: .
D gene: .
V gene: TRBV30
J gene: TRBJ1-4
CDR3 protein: CTGHTNEKLFF
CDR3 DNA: TGTACGGGACATACTAATGAAAAACTGTTTTTT

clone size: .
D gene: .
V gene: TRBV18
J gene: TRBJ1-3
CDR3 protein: CASSPSPQGNTIYF
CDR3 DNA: TGTGCCAGCTCACCCTCCCCCCAGGGAAACACCATATATTTT

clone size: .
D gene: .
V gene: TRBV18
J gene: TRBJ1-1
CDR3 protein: CASSPLPMNTEAFF
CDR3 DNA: TGTGCCAGCTCACCACTCCCCATGAACACTGAAGCTTTCTTT

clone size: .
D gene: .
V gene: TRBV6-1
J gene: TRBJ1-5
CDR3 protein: CASSRRSNQPQHF
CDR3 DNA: TGTGCCAGCAGCCGACGGAGCAATCAGCCCCAGCATTTT

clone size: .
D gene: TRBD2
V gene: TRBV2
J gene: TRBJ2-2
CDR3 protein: CASSDPGGPTGELFF
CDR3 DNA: TGTGCCAGCAGTGACCCGGGGGGGCCGACCGGGGAGCTGTTTTTT

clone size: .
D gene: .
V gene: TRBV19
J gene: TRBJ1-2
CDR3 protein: CASSTRGLRLLNYGYTF
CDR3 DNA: TGTGCCAGTAGTACTCGGGGCCTCCGTCTCCTTAACTATGGCTACACCTTC

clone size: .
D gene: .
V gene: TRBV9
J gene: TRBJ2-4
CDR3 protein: CASSVGQKENIQYF
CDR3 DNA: TGTGCCAGCAGCGTAGGACAGAAAGAAAACATTCAGTACTTC

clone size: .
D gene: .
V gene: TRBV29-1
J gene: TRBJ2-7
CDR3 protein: CSGRDSYEQYF
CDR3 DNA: TGCAGCGGGCGGGACAGCTACGAGCAGTACTTC

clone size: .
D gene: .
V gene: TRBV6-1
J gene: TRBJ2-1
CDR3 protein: CASSLTGWEQFF
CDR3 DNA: TGTGCCAGCAGCCTTACAGGGTGGGAGCAGTTCTTC

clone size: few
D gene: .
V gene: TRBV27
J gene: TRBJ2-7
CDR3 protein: CASSFTGYNEQYF
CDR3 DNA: TGTGCCAGCAGTTTCACGGGGTATAACGAGCAGTACTTC

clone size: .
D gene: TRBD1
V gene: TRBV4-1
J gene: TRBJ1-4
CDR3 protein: CASSQGGIRQGGEKLFF
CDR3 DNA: TGCGCCAGCAGCCAAGGAGGGATTAGGCAGGGGGGTGAAAAACTGTTTTTT

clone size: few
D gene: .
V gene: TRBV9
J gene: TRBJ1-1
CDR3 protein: CASSGTLSAEAFF
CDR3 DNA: TGTGCCAGCAGCGGAACCCTTTCGGCTGAAGCTTTCTTT

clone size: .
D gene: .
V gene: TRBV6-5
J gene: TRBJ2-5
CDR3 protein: CASSRQLGTPETQYF
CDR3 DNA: TGTGCCAGCAGCCGACAACTCGGGACACCAGAGACCCAGTACTTC

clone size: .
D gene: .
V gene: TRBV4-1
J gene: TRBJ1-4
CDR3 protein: CASSQEGRQPNEKLFF
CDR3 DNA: TGCGCCAGCAGCCAAGAAGGCCGACAGCCAAATGAAAAACTGTTTTTT

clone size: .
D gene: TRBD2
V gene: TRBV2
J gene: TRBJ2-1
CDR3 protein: CASKAAGETYNEQFF
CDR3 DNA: TGTGCCAGCAAGGCGGCGGGGGAGACTTACAATGAGCAGTTCTTC

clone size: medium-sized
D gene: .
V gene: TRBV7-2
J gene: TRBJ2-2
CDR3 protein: CASSFKGRDTGELFF
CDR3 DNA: TGTGCCAGCAGCTTCAAGGGAAGGGACACCGGGGAGCTGTTTTTT

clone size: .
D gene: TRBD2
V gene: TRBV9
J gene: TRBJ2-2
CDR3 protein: CASSVEGLATGELFF
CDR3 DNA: TGTGCCAGCAGCGTAGAGGGACTAGCAACCGGGGAGCTGTTTTTT

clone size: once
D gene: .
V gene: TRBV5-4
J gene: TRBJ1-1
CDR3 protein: CASSSPGQPNTEAFF
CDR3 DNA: TGTGCCAGCAGCTCGCCCGGACAGCCGAACACTGAAGCTTTCTTT

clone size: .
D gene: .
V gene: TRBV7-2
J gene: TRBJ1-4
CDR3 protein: CASSYSRDKGEKLFF
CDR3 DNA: TGTGCCAGCAGCTACTCCCGGGACAAAGGTGAAAAACTGTTTTTT

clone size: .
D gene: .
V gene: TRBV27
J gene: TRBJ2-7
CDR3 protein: CASSSTILRAGEAYEQYF
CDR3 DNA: TGTGCCAGCAGTTCCACAATTCTTCGCGCCGGAGAGGCCTACGAGCAGTACTTC

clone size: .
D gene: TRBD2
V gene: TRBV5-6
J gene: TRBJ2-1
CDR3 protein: CASSLAGGGGYNEQFF
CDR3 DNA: TGTGCCAGCAGCTTGGCGGGCGGGGGGGGCTACAATGAGCAGTTCTTC

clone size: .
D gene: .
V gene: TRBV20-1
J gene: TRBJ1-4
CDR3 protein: CSAQRDEKLFF
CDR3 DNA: TGCAGTGCTCAGAGGGATGAAAAACTGTTTTTT

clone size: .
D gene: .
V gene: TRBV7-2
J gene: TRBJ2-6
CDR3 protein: CASTARYSGANVLTF
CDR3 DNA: TGTGCCAGCACCGCGAGATACTCTGGGGCCAACGTCCTGACTTTC

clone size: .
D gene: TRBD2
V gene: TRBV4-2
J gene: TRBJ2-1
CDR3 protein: CASSGGTSVGNEQFF
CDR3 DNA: TGTGCCAGCAGCGGCGGGACTAGCGTTGGCAATGAGCAGTTCTTC

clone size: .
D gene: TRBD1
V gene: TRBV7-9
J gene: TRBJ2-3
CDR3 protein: CASSSSGTGAWTDTQYF
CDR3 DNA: TGTGCCAGCAGCTCATCCGGGACAGGAGCCTGGACGGATACGCAGTATTTT

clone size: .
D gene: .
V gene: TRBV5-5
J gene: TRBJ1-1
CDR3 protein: CASSPMRYSMNTEAFF
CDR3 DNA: TGTGCCAGCAGCCCCATGCGGTATTCCATGAACACTGAAGCTTTCTTT

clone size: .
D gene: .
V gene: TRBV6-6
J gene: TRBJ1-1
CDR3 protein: CASSYSGARAFF
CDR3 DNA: TGTGCCAGCAGTTACTCGGGGGCTAGGGCTTTCTTT

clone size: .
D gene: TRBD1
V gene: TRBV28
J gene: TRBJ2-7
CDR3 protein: CASSTPGQGYYEQYF
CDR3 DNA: TGTGCCAGCAGCACTCCGGGACAGGGGTACTACGAGCAGTACTTC

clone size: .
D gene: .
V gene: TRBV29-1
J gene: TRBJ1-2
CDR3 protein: CSVLPGVGYGYTF
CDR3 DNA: TGCAGCGTTTTGCCAGGGGTAGGGTATGGCTACACCTTC

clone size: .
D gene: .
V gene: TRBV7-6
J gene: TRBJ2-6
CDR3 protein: CASSIFSQSRANVLTF
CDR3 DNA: TGTGCCAGCAGCATTTTCTCACAAAGTCGGGCCAACGTCCTGACTTTC

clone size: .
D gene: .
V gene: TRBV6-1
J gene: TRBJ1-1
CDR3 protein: CASSDYRVNTEAFF
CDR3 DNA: TGTGCCAGCAGTGACTACAGGGTTAACACTGAAGCTTTCTTT

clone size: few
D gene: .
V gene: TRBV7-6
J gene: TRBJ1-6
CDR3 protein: CASSFNKDSPLHF
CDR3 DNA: TGTGCCAGCAGCTTCAATAAGGATTCACCCCTCCACTTT

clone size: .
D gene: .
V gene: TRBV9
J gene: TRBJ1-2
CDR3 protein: CASSVAAESYGYTF
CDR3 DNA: TGTGCCAGCAGCGTAGCTGCTGAAAGCTATGGCTACACCTTC

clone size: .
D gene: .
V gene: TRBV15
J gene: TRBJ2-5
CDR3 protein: CATSTFGRASETQYF
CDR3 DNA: TGTGCCACCAGCACCTTCGGTCGGGCGTCAGAGACCCAGTACTTC